This passage covers 25 T cell receptor beta chains from one sample sequenced in a study of blood T cell repertoires in COVID-19. The protocol was immunoSEQ multiplex PCR, while the TCRdb copy is restricted to in-frame clones and leaves out a portion. The table shows a few hundred thousand clones, with 75% to 90% occurring only once. The material sequenced was peripheral blood. These receptors all come from a woman under 40 with active or convalescent COVID-19.

J is TRBJ2-3 and V is TRBV5-5, with D possibly being TRBD2 (5 bases). Per the germline V gene, CDR1 is SGHKS and CDR2 is YYEKEE (reference sequence). CDR3 length: 17 amino acids. With 1 base removed from V and 5 bases from J, the gap between germline ends came to 20 bases. CDR3 sequence reads: CASSLFSTASPIDTQYF. CDR3 coding DNA: TGTGCCAGCAGCTTGTTTTCGACGGCTAGCCCAATAGATACGCAGTATTTT.

This chain uses TRBV28 with TRBJ2-1; no reliable D call. Trimming took off 3 bases at V and 2 bases at J, with 8 bases between the two ends. Germline-derived CDR1 and CDR2 are MDHEN and SYDVKM. The CDR3 runs 14 residues. The CDR3 nucleotides are TGTGCCAGCAGTTTCGGAGACGCCTACAATGAGCAGTTCTTC. As protein: CASSFGDAYNEQFF.

This sequence joins TRBV5-1 and TRBJ2-7; D unclear. The length of the CDR3 is 14 residues. Per the germline V gene, CDR1 is SGHRS and CDR2 is YFSETQ. The V and J ends lost 4 bases and 0 bases respectively, with 11 bases between them. The CDR3 nucleotides are TGCGCCAGCAGCCCTGTGGGCGTCTCCTACGAGCAGTACTTC. This codes for CASSPVGVSYEQYF.

This chain links TRBV5-1 with TRBJ1-1, with D maybe TRBD1 (5 bases). There are 14 residues in the CDR3. Germline CDR1 and CDR2: SGHRS and YFSETQ. The ends were cut back, 1 base at V and 3 bases at J, with 10 bases in the middle. The CDR3 sequence is CASSLRVGDTEAFF. CDR3 bases: TGCGCCAGCAGCTTGAGGGTAGGGGACACTGAAGCTTTCTTT.

V is TRBV2 and J is TRBJ1-3; no definite D call. CDR3 length: 12 amino acids. Between the trimmed V and J ends, which lost 3 bases and 9 bases, there was a span of 9 bases. Germline V gene data show CDR1 as SNHLY and CDR2 as FYNNEI. The CDR3 reads CASSDTGGTIYF. CDR3 nucleotides: TGTGCCAGCAGTGATACCGGAGGCACCATATATTTT.

The chain carries TRBV7-2 and TRBJ2-2, with 11 bases lining up with TRBD2. The junction had 5 bases not matched to a gene; V was cut back by 1 base and J by 1 base. This CDR3 is 18 amino acids long. Germline V gene sequence: CDR1 SGHTA, CDR2 FQGNSA. CDR3 nucleotides: TGTGCCAGCAGCTTAGTAGCGGGGGGGCCGAGGAACACCGGGGAGCTGTTTTTT. Translation: CASSLVAGGPRNTGELFF.

The chain is built from TRBV19 and TRBJ1-5; D possibly corresponds to TRBD1 (6 bases). Trimming cost V 7 bases and J 2 bases, with 12 bases left between them. CDR3 length equals 14 residues. Germline V gives CDR1 LNHDA, CDR2 SQIVND (reference sequence). The chain's CDR3 is CASTGQSGNQPQHF. As DNA, the CDR3 is TGTGCCAGTACCGGACAGTCAGGCAATCAGCCCCAGCATTTT.

This chain uses TRBV4-1 with TRBJ1-3; tentative D call: TRBD1 (6 bases). The CDR3 sequence is 17 residues long. CDR1 and CDR2 (germline): MGHRA, YSYEKL. With 4 bases removed from V and 1 base from J, the gap between germline ends came to 17 bases. CDR3 in DNA: TGCGCCAGCAGCCCTCCACAGGGAGCGGTTTCTGGAAACACCATATATTTT. Amino acids: CASSPPQGAVSGNTIYF.

V and J are TRBV30 and TRBJ1-1; D remains ambiguous. Germline CDR1 and CDR2: GTSNPN and SVGIG (reference sequence). CDR3 length: 13 amino acids. Between the trimmed V and J ends, which lost 4 bases and 0 bases, there was a span of 9 bases. The CDR3: CAWTVGMNTEAFF. DNA of the CDR3: TGTGCCTGGACTGTGGGCATGAACACTGAAGCTTTCTTT. Using reference TRBV30 and TRBJ1-1 for the parts outside the CDR3, the full variable domain is SQTIHQWPATLVQPVGSPLSLECTVEGTSNPNLYWYRQAAGRGLQLLFYSVGIGQISSEVPQNLSASRPQDRQFILSSKKLLLSDSGFYLCAWTVGMNTEAFFGQGTRLTVV.

The chain joins TRBV18 to TRBJ2-2; possibly TRBD1 for D (6 bases). V was clipped by 6 bases and J by 0 bases, with 11 bases between them. The CDR3 is made up of 15 amino acids. Germline lookup yields CDR1 KGHSH and CDR2 LQKENI. CDR3: CASSLGQTNTGELFF. The CDR3 coding sequence is TGTGCCAGCTCGCTCGGACAGACGAACACCGGGGAGCTGTTTTTT.

V usage is TRBV15 and J usage is TRBJ1-6; D remains ambiguous. This CDR3 has 13 residues. The germline V gene encodes CDR1 LNHNV and CDR2 YYDKDF (reference sequence). Trimming left V 0 bases short and J 7 bases short, with 4 bases between. Here the CDR3 DNA reads TGTGCCACCAGCAGAGATCTAAATTCACCCCTCCACTTT. Its translation: CATSRDLNSPLHF.

The chain recombines TRBV3-1 (or the pseudogene TRBV3-2) with TRBJ2-1, with D perhaps matching TRBD1 (7 bases). This CDR3 spans 16 amino acids. Germline-derived CDR1 and CDR2 are LGHDT and YNNKEL (reference sequence). Trimming removed 2 bases from V and 7 bases from J, with 18 bases in between. The CDR3 sequence: CASSQLRGREVNEQFF. CDR3 sequence (DNA): TGTGCCAGCAGCCAATTAAGGGGGCGGGAAGTAAATGAGCAGTTCTTC.

The rearrangement uses TRBV2 and TRBJ2-7; TRBD2 might be the D (6 bases). This CDR3 is 13 amino acids long. CDR1 SNHLY and CDR2 FYNNEI come from the germline V gene. V was clipped by 3 bases and J by 2 bases, with 8 bases between them. The CDR3 spells CASSDGGTYEQYF. CDR3 coding DNA: TGTGCCAGCAGTGACGGGGGAACCTACGAGCAGTACTTC.

This rearrangement joins TRBV6-1 to TRBJ2-7, with TRBD1 matching over 7 bases. This CDR3 has 16 amino acids. Germline V CDR1 and CDR2: MNHNS, SASEGT. With 2 bases clipped from V and 6 bases from J, the junction kept 13 bases outside the gene matches. CDR3 DNA: TGTGCCAGCAGTGAACACGGGGCAGGGGGAAGGGTCGAGCAGTACTTC. Amino acid sequence: CASSEHGAGGRVEQYF.

The V gene is TRBV7-9, the J gene TRBJ1-4; a weak D match, TRBD1 (5 bases). Deletions cut 3 bases from V and 7 bases from J, with 12 bases between. Germline V CDR1 and CDR2: SEHNR, FQNEAQ (reference sequence). The CDR3 spans 14 residues. CDR3 sequence (DNA): TGTGCCAGCAGCTTCCAGGGCCTGACTGAAAAACTGTTTTTT. Its protein is CASSFQGLTEKLFF. The full variable domain, completed using reference TRBV7-9 and TRBJ1-4, is DTGVSQNPRHKITKRGQNVTFRCDPISEHNRLYWYRQTLGQGPEFLTYFQNEAQLEKSRLLSDRFSAERPKGSFSTLEIQRTEQGDSAMYLCASSFQGLTEKLFFGSGTQLSVL.

The chain is built from TRBV9 and TRBJ1-4, with D perhaps TRBD1 (6 bases). The germline V and J ends were trimmed by 2 bases and 14 bases, with 16 bases remaining between them. The CDR3 length is 13 residues. Germline V gives CDR1 SGDLS, CDR2 YYNGEE. This CDR3 reads CASSVRPGGELFF. The CDR3 nucleotides read TGTGCCAGCAGCGTCCGTCCTGGGGGCGAGCTGTTTTTT.

The chain carries TRBV7-6 and TRBJ2-3, with D possibly being TRBD2 (5 bases). V lost 5 bases and J lost 0, with 12 bases in between. Germline CDR1 reads SGHVS; CDR2 reads FNYEAQ. There are 15 residues in the CDR3. DNA of the CDR3: TGTGCCAGCAGCCCGACTACCCAGAGCACAGATACGCAGTATTTT. This codes for CASSPTTQSTDTQYF. Together with reference TRBV7-6 and TRBJ2-3, the CDR3 gives the full variable domain: GAGVSQSPRYKVTKRGQDVALRCDPISGHVSLYWYRQALGQGPEFLTYFNYEAQQDKSGLPNDRFSAERPEGSISTLTIQRTEQRDSAMYRCASSPTTQSTDTQYFGPGTRLTVL.

The chain employs TRBV6-2 or TRBV6-3 and TRBJ2-1, with D perhaps matching TRBD2 (6 bases). Germline CDR1 and CDR2: MNHEY and SVGEGT. The CDR3 sequence is 13 residues long. Between the trimmed V and J ends, which lost 2 bases and 10 bases, there was a span of 12 bases. CDR3 coding DNA: TGTGCCAGCAGTTACCCTCCACGGGGGGAGCAGTTCTTC. Translated, it gives CASSYPPRGEQFF.

This clone came up a few times. This chain connects TRBV4-1 to TRBJ1-2; D might be TRBD1 (5 bases). Looked up from germline, CDR1 is MGHRA and CDR2 is YSYEKL. The CDR3 totals 15 residues. Trimming removed 0 bases at V and 4 bases at J, with 12 bases between. In nucleotides, the CDR3 is TGCGCCAGCAGCCAAGATTCGGCAGGGCGCTATGGCTACACCTTC. Translation: CASSQDSAGRYGYTF.

On this clone itself: Germline is not matched at one junction end, which may reflect a read error. The chain links TRBV6-5 to TRBJ1-2; TRBD1 agrees at 8 bases. The germline V gene has CDR1 MNHEY and CDR2 SVGAGI. The CDR3 contains 12 residues. The CDR3 DNA reads as TGTGCCAGCAGTATCAGGGGGCGGGGGTTGGCCTTC. Amino acid sequence: CASSIRGRGLAF.

The chain is built from TRBV28 and TRBJ1-6; D not resolved. Germline CDR1 and CDR2: MDHEN and SYDVKM. Trimming removed 8 bases from V and 6 bases from J, with 8 bases in between. CDR3 length equals 12 residues. The CDR3 region has the DNA TGTGCCAGCTCCGAGATTAATTCACCCCTCCACTTT. It encodes CASSEINSPLHF.

The V gene is TRBV4-1, the J gene TRBJ2-3; TRBD2 is a possible D gene (5 bases). V was pared by 2 bases and J by 3 bases, with 12 bases between. The CDR3 loop spans 15 amino acids. The germline V gene encodes CDR1 MGHRA and CDR2 YSYEKL. The CDR3 reads CASSQLGGSTDTQYF. DNA for the CDR3: TGCGCCAGCAGCCAATTAGGTGGGAGTACAGATACGCAGTATTTT.

This rearrangement joins TRBV6-5 to TRBJ2-2; 9 positions agree with TRBD1. CDR1 MNHEY and CDR2 SVGAGI come from the germline V gene. V lost 0 bases to trimming and J lost 5 bases; unmatched junction nucleotides: 4. The CDR3 spans 16 residues. The CDR3 sequence is CASSYSGQGRTGELFF. CDR3 DNA sequence: TGTGCCAGCAGTTACTCGGGACAGGGTCGGACCGGGGAGCTGTTTTTT.

The chain uses TRBV4-1 and TRBJ1-6, with 8 bases identical to TRBD1. The V segment lost 4 bases and the J segment 6 bases; nucleotides outside the gene matches: 8. Per germline, CDR1 MGHRA and CDR2 YSYEKL. This CDR3 has 16 amino acids. CDR3 loop: CASSLRGTGVNSPLHF. CDR3 DNA: TGCGCCAGCAGCCTAAGAGGGACAGGCGTTAATTCACCCCTCCACTTT.

This clone was picked up one time. This chain links TRBV7-9 with TRBJ1-1; TRBD1 aligns across 12 bases. Germline V gives CDR1 SEHNR, CDR2 FQNEAQ (reference sequence). The CDR3 is 19 residues long. With 5 bases clipped from V and 4 bases from J, the junction kept 17 bases outside the gene matches. CDR3 in amino acids: CASSPRRGTGGRSSTEAFF. The CDR3 DNA is TGTGCCAGCAGCCCCCGCCGTGGGACAGGGGGCAGGTCGAGCACTGAAGCTTTCTTT.